This T cell receptor (beta chain) was observed in a study of blood T cell repertoires in COVID-19. Study details: COVID-19 samples collected from the United States, Italy and Spain covered acute and convalescent phases.

Profiling relied on immunoSEQ multiplex PCR, and the TCRdb table lists in-frame clones only, not all of them. The sample holds 300,000 to 450,000 clones, roughly 87% seen once. The CDR3 runs to 16 residues. The germline gives CDR1 SSHAT, CDR2 FNYEAQ (reference sequence). Trimming cost V 5 bases and J 1 base; bases outside gene matches: 5. Participants' reported clinical history set cohort assignment. The source of this sequence is a woman between 25 and 40 years old who had recovered from COVID-19. The sample comprised PBMCs or T cells enriched from blood (not recorded which). The genes are TRBV7-7 and TRBJ2-3, with 11 bases aligning to TRBD1. This CDR3 reads CASSDGQGAGTDTQYF. CDR3 coding DNA: TGTGCCAGCAGCGACGGACAGGGGGCAGGCACAGATACGCAGTATTTT.